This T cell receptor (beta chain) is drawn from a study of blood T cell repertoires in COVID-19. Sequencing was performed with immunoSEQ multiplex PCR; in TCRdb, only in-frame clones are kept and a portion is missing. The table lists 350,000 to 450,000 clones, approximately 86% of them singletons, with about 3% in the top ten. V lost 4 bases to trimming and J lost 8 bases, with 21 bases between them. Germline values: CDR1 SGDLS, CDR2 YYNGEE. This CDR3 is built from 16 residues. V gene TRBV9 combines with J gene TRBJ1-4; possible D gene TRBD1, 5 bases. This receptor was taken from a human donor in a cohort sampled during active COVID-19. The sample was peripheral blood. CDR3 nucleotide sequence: TGTGCCAGCAGCAAGGGACTCCTTAGGCCGGGAGAAAAACTGTTTTTT. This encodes CASSKGLLRPGEKLFF.